Reported below is one T cell receptor (beta chain). Its target is unknown. The source of the sample is a study of cytomegalovirus exposure and HLA in healthy donors. Notes on the study in general: When analyzed later, the rates of TCR association showed variation by HLA locus, with DRB1 the most and HLA-C the fewest. The listing of 150 to 200 TCR beta chains classed them as cytomegalovirus-associated. Some highly shared sequence variants likely arose as a pipeline artifact.

The PCR ran on 60 Vbeta and 13 Jbeta primers. This table comes from immunoSEQ multiplex PCR, and its TCRdb copy is limited to in-frame clones, with some not included. The listing records more than 100,000 clones. Looked up from germline, CDR1 is SQVTM and CDR2 is ANQGSEA. The CDR3 sequence is 13 residues long. The sequence was collected from a middle-aged woman in good health and CMV-seronegative. Sequenced material: PBMCs. The rearrangement uses TRBV29-1 and TRBJ2-5; D is uncertain. Judging by the DNA end, TRBJ2-7 fits better; the J call may be wrong. The CDR3 region has the DNA TGCAGCGTAGAGCCCCTATCCGGGTCCGAGCAGTACTTC. Protein product: CSVEPLSGSEQYF.